This T cell receptor (beta chain) comes out of a study of blood T cells in healthy people across ages. Next came a second PCR, run for about 6 to 12 cycles, which used a sample-barcoded 5' primer along with a J-beta primer mix. TCRdb itself ran the 5' RACE reads through MiXCR, one entry per CDR3 protein. The sample has about 1,500,000 distinct CDR3 sequences; 28% are singletons. This clonotype has at least ten counts. CDR3 length: 13 amino acids. Per the germline V gene, CDR1 is SNHLY and CDR2 is FYNNEI. V gave up 8 bases and J gave up 3 bases; unmatched junction bases: 4. This TCR came from a woman aged 30 to 39 in good health. Sequences were obtained from blood. V usage is TRBV2 and J usage is TRBJ2-3; TRBD2 agrees at 8 bases. CDR3 bases: TGTGCCAGCCAGCGGGAGAGTACAGATACGCAGTATTTT. Protein: CASQRESTDTQYF.